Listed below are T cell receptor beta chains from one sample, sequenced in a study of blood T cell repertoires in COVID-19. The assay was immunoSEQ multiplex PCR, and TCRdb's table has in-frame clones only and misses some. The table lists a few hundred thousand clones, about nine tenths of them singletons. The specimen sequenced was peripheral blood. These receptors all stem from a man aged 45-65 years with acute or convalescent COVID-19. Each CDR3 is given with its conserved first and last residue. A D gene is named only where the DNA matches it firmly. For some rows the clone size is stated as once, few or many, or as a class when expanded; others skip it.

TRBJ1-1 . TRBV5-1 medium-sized TGCGCCAGCAGCTTGGTCCCAGGTCGGGGCACTGAAGCTTTCTTT CASSLVPGRGTEAFF
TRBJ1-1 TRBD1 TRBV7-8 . TGTGCCAGCAGCTTCCCAGGGGGTTACACTGAAGCTTTCTTT CASSFPGGYTEAFF
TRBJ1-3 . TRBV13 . TGTGCCAGCAGCTTAGGTCTCCTCTCTGGAAACACCATATATTTT CASSLGLLSGNTIYF
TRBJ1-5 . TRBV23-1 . TGCGCCAGGATAGGGGGATCTGGAGGGATTAGCGGGAATCAGCCCCAGCATTTT CARIGGSGGISGNQPQHF
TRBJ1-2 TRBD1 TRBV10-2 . TGCGCCAGCGGGGCAGGGGGCTATGGCTACACCTTC CASGAGGYGYTF
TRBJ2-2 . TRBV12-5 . TGTGCTATGTCGTCCGGGGAGCTGTTTTTT CAMSSGELFF
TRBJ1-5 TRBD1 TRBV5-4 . TGTGCCAGCAGCGCGGGAGGGGGCGGCAATCAGCCCCAGCATTTT CASSAGGGGNQPQHF
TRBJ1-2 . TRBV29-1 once TGCAGCACCGAAGACAGGAATCCTAACTATGGCTACACCTTC CSTEDRNPNYGYTF
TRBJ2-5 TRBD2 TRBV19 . TGTGCCAGTAGTATAGCGGCAGGGAGGGGACTGGGGACCCAGTACTTC CASSIAAGRGLGTQYF
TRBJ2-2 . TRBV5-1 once TGCGCCAGCAGCGCACAGGGCACCGGGGAGCTGTTTTTT CASSAQGTGELFF
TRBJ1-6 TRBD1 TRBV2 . TGTGCCACGACGGGACAGGGTGGGGGTTCACCCCTCCACTTT CATTGQGGGSPLHF
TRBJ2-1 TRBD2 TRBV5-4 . TGTGCCAGCAGCCCCTCTAGCGGGGGCGCCTACAATGAGCAGTTCTTC CASSPSSGGAYNEQFF
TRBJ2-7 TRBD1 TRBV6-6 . TGTGCCAGCAGTCGCACAGGGGTTTCCTACGAGCAGTACTTC CASSRTGVSYEQYF
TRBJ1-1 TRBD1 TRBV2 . TGTGCCAGCAGTGAAAATACAGGGGCTAACACTGAAGCTTTCTTT CASSENTGANTEAFF
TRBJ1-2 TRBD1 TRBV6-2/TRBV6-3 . TGTGCCAGCAGTCTTGACAGGGCCCGCTATGGCTACACCTTC CASSLDRARYGYTF
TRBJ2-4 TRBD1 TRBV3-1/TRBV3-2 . TGTGCCAGCAGCCAGCTGACAGGGAATGTAAACATTCAGTACTTC CASSQLTGNVNIQYF
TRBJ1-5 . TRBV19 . TGTGCCAGTAGCGGAACAGGCAATCAGCCCCAGCATTTT CASSGTGNQPQHF
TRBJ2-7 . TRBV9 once TGTGCCAGCAGCGTAGCTAGTACGGGAGCCTACGAGCAGTACTTC CASSVASTGAYEQYF
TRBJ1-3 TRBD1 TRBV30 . TGTGCCTGGAACCGGGACAGGGTCTCCAGGGGCTCTGGAAACACCATATATTTT CAWNRDRVSRGSGNTIYF
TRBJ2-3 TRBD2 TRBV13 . TGTGCCAGCAGCTTTGGACTAGCGGGTACAGATACGCAGTATTTT CASSFGLAGTDTQYF
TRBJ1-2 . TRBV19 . TGTGCCAGTAGTATAAGGAGGGAAGACTATGGCTACACCTTC CASSIRREDYGYTF
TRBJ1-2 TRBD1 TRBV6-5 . TGTGCCAGCAGTTATTCGGGACAGCGAGACGATGGCTACACCTTC CASSYSGQRDDGYTF